This is a list of T cell receptor beta chains from one sample in a study of control samples from healthy donors and cancer patients. The method was immunoSEQ multiplex PCR; TCRdb's version includes in-frame clones alone and lacks a portion of them. Of 100,000 to 150,000 clones in the sample, 75% to 95% were seen once. Sample: blood. These TCRs come from a man aged 35 to 55 in good health. Each CDR3 is given with its conserved first and last residue. Fields, in order: V gene, clone size, CDR3 protein. Clone sizes are given selectively: once, few, many, or a class where the clone is expanded.

v_gene: TRBV2
abundance: .
CDR3aa: CASRQGGEIEAFF

v_gene: TRBV2
abundance: .
CDR3aa: CASEYNEQFF

v_gene: TRBV9
abundance: .
CDR3aa: CASSVVPEQNTEAFF

v_gene: TRBV14
abundance: .
CDR3aa: CASSLRGYGYTF

v_gene: TRBV30
abundance: .
CDR3aa: CAWSVRETQYF

v_gene: TRBV18
abundance: .
CDR3aa: CASSPGGGNEKLFF

v_gene: TRBV2
abundance: .
CDR3aa: CASSGEGSTPYEQYF

v_gene: TRBV21-1
abundance: few
CDR3aa: CARGGGEPRLGEKLFF

v_gene: TRBV5-1
abundance: once
CDR3aa: CASSEGLAVPYNEQFF

v_gene: TRBV5-1
abundance: .
CDR3aa: CASSFLGGGQETQYF

v_gene: TRBV7-8
abundance: .
CDR3aa: CASSLKRGASTDTQYF

v_gene: TRBV3-1/TRBV3-2
abundance: once
CDR3aa: CASSRGPAGYTF

v_gene: TRBV11-2
abundance: .
CDR3aa: CASSLRVGNTIYF

v_gene: TRBV6-4
abundance: .
CDR3aa: CASSDSIPGRSRGSYNSPLHF

v_gene: TRBV27
abundance: .
CDR3aa: CASRRAGVMNTEAFF

v_gene: TRBV9
abundance: .
CDR3aa: CASSRGGFSLYEQYF

v_gene: TRBV7-2
abundance: .
CDR3aa: CASSLARGDVHYEQYF

v_gene: TRBV4-1
abundance: .
CDR3aa: CASSQGGPVGLNTEAFF

v_gene: TRBV5-6
abundance: .
CDR3aa: CASSWDRGKEKLFF

v_gene: TRBV6-8
abundance: .
CDR3aa: CASKKGQGAPYNLPLHF

v_gene: TRBV5-1
abundance: .
CDR3aa: CASSQSGNGYTF

v_gene: TRBV19
abundance: .
CDR3aa: CASTSDRGRNEQFF

v_gene: TRBV11-2
abundance: .
CDR3aa: CASSLSSRPRYGYTF

v_gene: TRBV19
abundance: .
CDR3aa: CASIPRRVNTEAFF

v_gene: TRBV2
abundance: .
CDR3aa: CASSWTVRSNQPQHF

v_gene: TRBV5-4
abundance: .
CDR3aa: CASSSPGVRGPLHF

v_gene: TRBV3-1/TRBV3-2
abundance: once
CDR3aa: CASSPPGASGNTIYF

v_gene: TRBV7-9
abundance: .
CDR3aa: CASSLGLSGGNNEQFF

v_gene: TRBV7-7
abundance: .
CDR3aa: CASSLGTGGQETQYF

v_gene: TRBV19
abundance: few
CDR3aa: CASSQLNTEAFF

v_gene: TRBV15
abundance: few
CDR3aa: CATSMYRGNQPQHF

v_gene: TRBV18
abundance: once
CDR3aa: CASSHGPASYGYTF

v_gene: TRBV12-3/TRBV12-4
abundance: .
CDR3aa: CASSLAQGQPQHF

v_gene: TRBV28
abundance: .
CDR3aa: CASSLWLAGGPNEQFF

v_gene: TRBV7-9
abundance: once
CDR3aa: CASIVGVGPHNEQFF

v_gene: TRBV29-1
abundance: .
CDR3aa: CSVETGGSQPQHF

v_gene: TRBV5-1
abundance: .
CDR3aa: CASSLEGGLQETQYF

v_gene: TRBV5-1
abundance: .
CDR3aa: CASRSGDFTDTQYF

v_gene: TRBV2
abundance: once
CDR3aa: CASSVSPGLNTEAFF

v_gene: TRBV6-5
abundance: .
CDR3aa: CASWGNTEAFF

v_gene: TRBV14
abundance: .
CDR3aa: CASSLSRGVEYRLSGELFF

v_gene: TRBV3-1/TRBV3-2
abundance: .
CDR3aa: CASSQVEDTIYF

v_gene: TRBV10-2
abundance: .
CDR3aa: CASGDGKNRPEAFF

v_gene: TRBV10-3
abundance: .
CDR3aa: CAISGTGGTGNTIYF

v_gene: TRBV5-6
abundance: .
CDR3aa: CASSGGQLQETQYF

v_gene: TRBV3-1/TRBV3-2
abundance: .
CDR3aa: CASSDTGTLSYGYTF

v_gene: TRBV7-2
abundance: .
CDR3aa: CASSSWGGQPQHF